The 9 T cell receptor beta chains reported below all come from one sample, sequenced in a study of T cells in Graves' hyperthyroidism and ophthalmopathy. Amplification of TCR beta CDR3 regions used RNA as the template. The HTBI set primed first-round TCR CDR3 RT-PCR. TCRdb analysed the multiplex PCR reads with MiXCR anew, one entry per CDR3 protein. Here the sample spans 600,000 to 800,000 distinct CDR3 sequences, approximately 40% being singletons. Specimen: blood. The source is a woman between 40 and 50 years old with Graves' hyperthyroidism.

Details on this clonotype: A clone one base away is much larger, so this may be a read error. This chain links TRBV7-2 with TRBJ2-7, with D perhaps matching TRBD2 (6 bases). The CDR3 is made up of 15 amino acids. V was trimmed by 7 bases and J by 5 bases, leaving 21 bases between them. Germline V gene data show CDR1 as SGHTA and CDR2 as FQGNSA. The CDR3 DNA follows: TGTGCCAGCACCTCTTATCCGGGGGACGGTCACGAGCAGTACTTC. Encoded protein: CASTSYPGDGHEQYF.

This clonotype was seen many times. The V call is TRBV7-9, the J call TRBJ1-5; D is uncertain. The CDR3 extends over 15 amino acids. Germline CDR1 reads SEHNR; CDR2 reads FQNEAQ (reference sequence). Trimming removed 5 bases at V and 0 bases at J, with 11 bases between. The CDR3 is CASSPSGSSNQPQHF. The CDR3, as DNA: TGTGCCAGCAGCCCGTCGGGATCTAGCAATCAGCCCCAGCATTTT. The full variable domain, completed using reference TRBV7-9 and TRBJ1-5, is DTGVSQNPRHKITKRGQNVTFRCDPISEHNRLYWYRQTLGQGPEFLTYFQNEAQLEKSRLLSDRFSAERPKGSFSTLEIQRTEQGDSAMYLCASSPSGSSNQPQHFGDGTRLSIL.

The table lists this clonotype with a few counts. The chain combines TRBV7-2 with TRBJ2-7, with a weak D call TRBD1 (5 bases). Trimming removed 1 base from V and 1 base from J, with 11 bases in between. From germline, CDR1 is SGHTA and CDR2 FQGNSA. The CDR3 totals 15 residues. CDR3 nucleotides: TGTGCCAGCAGCTTAGATGCAGGGTATTCCTACGAGCAGTACTTC. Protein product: CASSLDAGYSYEQYF.

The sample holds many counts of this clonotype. Here the CDR3 reads CSVEDPDSYSYEQYF. The DNA for the CDR3 is TGCAGCGTTGAAGATCCTGACTCCTACTCCTACGAGCAGTACTTC. This rearrangement joins TRBV29-1 to TRBJ2-7; D ambiguous. CDR1 is SQVTM and CDR2 is ANQGSEA in the germline V gene. Trimming took off 0 bases at V and 0 bases at J, with 12 bases between the two ends. This CDR3 comprises 15 residues.

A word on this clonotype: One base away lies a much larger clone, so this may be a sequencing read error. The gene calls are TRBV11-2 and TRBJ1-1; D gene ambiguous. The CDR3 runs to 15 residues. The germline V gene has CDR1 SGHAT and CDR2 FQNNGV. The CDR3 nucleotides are TGTGCCAGCGGCTTTAGTGAGACAATGAACACTGAAGCTTTCTTT. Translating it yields CASGFSETMNTEAFF.

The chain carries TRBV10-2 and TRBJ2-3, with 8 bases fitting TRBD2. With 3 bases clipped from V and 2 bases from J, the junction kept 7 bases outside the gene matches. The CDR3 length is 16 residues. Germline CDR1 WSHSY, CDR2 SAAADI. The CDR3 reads CASSDGIAGHTDTQYF. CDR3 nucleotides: TGCGCCAGCAGTGACGGGATAGCGGGACACACAGATACGCAGTATTTT.

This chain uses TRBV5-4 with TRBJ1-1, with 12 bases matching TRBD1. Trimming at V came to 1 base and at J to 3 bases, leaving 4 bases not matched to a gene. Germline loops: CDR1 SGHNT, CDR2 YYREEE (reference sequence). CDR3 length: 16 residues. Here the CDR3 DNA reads TGTGCCAGCAGCTTGCCGGGACAGGGGGCATACACTGAAGCTTTCTTT. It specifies CASSLPGQGAYTEAFF. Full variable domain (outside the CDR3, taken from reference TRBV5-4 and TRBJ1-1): ETGVTQSPTHLIKTRGQQVTLRCSSQSGHNTVSWYQQALGQGPQFIFQYYREEENGRGNFPPRFSGLQFPNYSSELNVNALELDDSALYLCASSLPGQGAYTEAFFGQGTRLTVV.

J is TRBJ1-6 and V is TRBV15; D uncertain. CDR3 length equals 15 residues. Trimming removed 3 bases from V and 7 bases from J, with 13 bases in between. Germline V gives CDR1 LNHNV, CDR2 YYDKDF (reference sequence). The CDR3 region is CATSSPRTANSPLHF. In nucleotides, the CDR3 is TGTGCCACCAGCAGCCCAAGGACGGCAAATTCACCCCTCCACTTT.

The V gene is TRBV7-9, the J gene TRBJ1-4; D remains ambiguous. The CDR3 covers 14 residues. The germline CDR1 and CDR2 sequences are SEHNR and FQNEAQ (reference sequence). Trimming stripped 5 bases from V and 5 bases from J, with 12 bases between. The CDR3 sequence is CASSQVSENEKLFF. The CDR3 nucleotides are TGTGCCAGCAGCCAAGTATCCGAAAATGAAAAACTGTTTTTT.